The text below deals with one T cell receptor beta chain. Its antigen is still unknown. This entry comes from a study of immune evolution from preneoplasia to lung adenocarcinoma. Study information: HLA loss of heterozygosity: 6% to 7.5% AIS, about 15% MIA, around 35% ADC, none AAH.

The CDR3 loop spans 15 amino acids. Germline V lookup: CDR1 SGDLS, CDR2 YYNGEE. Unmatched junction bases numbered 3, after V lost 2 bases and J lost 2 bases. The table came from immunoSEQ multiplex PCR; TCRdb's copy has only in-frame clones and leaves some out. This sample has about 3,700 clones; approximately 85% occur once, and the top ten carry approximately 2.1%. Study observations and caveats: Normal lung had the highest top T cell clone frequencies.

V gene TRBV9 combines with J gene TRBJ2-5, with 10 bases matching TRBD2. This receptor was taken from a person aged 45 to 59 with lung adenocarcinoma. The sample was FFPE invasive lung adenocarcinoma tissue. In nucleotides, the CDR3 is TGTGCCAGCAGCGTCAGGACTAGCGGTCAAGAGACCCAGTACTTC. This gives the protein CASSVRTSGQETQYF. Full variable domain (missing parts from reference TRBV9 and TRBJ2-5): DSGVTQTPKHLITATGQRVTLRCSPRSGDLSVYWYQQSLDQGLQFLIQYYNGEERAKGNILERFSAQQFPDLHSELNLSSLELGDSALYFCASSVRTSGQETQYFGPGTRLLVL.